The T cell receptor (beta chain) described here comes from a study of shared clonotypes between healthy human individuals. Study conclusions and caveats: Rarefaction gave evidence that sorted-subset sequencing remained incomplete despite large depth.

Using immunoSEQ multiplex PCR, the repertoire was profiled, and TCRdb retains in-frame clones only, with some absent. The sample comprises roughly 500,000 clones, almost 97% of which are singletons, and roughly 0.06% rests with the top ten. CDR3 length: 13 residues. J was trimmed by 7 bases and V by 7 bases; bases with no gene match: 7. Germline V gene sequence: CDR1 GTSNPN, CDR2 SVGIG (reference sequence). On this clone: Its target is unknown.

The V and J genes are TRBV30 and TRBJ2-2, with TRBD2 matching over 9 bases. The receptor was derived from a woman in her thirties in good health. Material: naive CD4+ T cells sorted from blood. Subset meaning: CD45RA+ positively selected. The CDR3 loop reads CASVAGAVGELFF. DNA for the CDR3: TGTGCCTCAGTAGCGGGAGCGGTCGGGGAGCTGTTTTTT. The full variable domain, its missing parts supplied by reference TRBV30 and TRBJ2-2, is SQTIHQWPATLVQPVGSPLSLECTVEGTSNPNLYWYRQAAGRGLQLLFYSVGIGQISSEVPQNLSASRPQDRQFILSSKKLLLSDSGFYLCASVAGAVGELFFGEGSRLTVL.